This TCR beta chain was captured by sequencing in a study of T cell responses to AZD1222 COVID-19 vaccine. General observations from the study: The study found Spike-specific TCR breadth and depth rose after two AZD1222 doses. Unmutated variant regions are reportedly targeted by nearly half of spike-specific TCRs. Clonal diversity was possibly underestimated; the donors were predominantly white British and more often female. CD4 TCRs covered the whole spike, strongest at regions 160-218 and 743-854.

The assay was immunoSEQ multiplex PCR, and TCRdb's table has in-frame clones only and misses some. This sample has approximately 120,000 clones, with around 90% found just once. Worth noting for this clone: Its specificity is not known.

The CDR3 length is 13 residues. V was clipped by 1 base and J by 3 bases, with 4 bases between them. Germline V gene sequence: CDR1 LGHNT, CDR2 FRNRAP. This chain uses TRBV12-5 with TRBJ2-1; D is ambiguous. This TCR was recovered from an adult in good health. The specimen comprised peripheral blood, sampled on day 0 of AZD1222 vaccination. CDR3 bases: TGTGCTAGTGGTTTGGACGGCTACAATGAGCAGTTCTTC. It specifies CASGLDGYNEQFF.